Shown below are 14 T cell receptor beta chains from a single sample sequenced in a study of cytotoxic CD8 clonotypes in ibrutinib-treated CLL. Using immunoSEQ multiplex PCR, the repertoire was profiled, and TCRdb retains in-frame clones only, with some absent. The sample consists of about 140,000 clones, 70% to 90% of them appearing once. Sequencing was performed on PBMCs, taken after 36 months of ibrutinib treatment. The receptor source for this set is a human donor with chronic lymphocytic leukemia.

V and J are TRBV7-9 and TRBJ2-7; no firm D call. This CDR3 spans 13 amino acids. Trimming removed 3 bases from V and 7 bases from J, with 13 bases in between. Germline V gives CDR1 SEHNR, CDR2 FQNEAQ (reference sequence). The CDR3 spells CASSFVSNREQYF. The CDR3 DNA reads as TGTGCCAGCAGCTTTGTCTCTAACCGAGAGCAGTACTTC.

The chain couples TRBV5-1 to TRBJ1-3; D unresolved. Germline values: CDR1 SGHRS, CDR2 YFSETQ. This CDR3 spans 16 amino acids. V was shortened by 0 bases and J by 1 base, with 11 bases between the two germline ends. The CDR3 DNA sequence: TGCGCCAGCAGCTTGGGACCCCAGGCGTCTGGAAACACCATATATTTT. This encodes CASSLGPQASGNTIYF.

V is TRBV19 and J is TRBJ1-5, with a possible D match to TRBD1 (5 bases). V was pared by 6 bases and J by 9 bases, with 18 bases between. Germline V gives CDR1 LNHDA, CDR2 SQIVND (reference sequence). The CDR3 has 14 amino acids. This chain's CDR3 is CASRRGVSSRPQHF. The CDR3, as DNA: TGTGCCAGTAGACGGGGGGTCTCCTCACGGCCCCAGCATTTT.

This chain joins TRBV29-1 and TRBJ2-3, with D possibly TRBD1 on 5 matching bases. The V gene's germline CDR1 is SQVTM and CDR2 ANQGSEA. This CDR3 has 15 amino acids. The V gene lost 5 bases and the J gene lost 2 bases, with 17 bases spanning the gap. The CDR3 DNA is TGCAGCGTTTCCCCCTTCAGGGTCCTCACAGATACGCAGTATTTT. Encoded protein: CSVSPFRVLTDTQYF.

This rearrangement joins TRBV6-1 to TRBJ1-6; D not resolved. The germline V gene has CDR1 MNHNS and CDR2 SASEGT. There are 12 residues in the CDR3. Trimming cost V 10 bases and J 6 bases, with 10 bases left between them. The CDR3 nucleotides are TGTGCCATCCGGCAGCCTAATTCACCCCTCCACTTT. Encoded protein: CAIRQPNSPLHF.

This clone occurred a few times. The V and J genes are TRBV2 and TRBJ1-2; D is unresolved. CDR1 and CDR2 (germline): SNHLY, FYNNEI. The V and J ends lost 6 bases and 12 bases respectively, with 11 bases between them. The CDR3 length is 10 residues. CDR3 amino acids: CASSAGSHTF. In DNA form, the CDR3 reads TGTGCCAGCAGCGCCGGATCTCACACCTTC. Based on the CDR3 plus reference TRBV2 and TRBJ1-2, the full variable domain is EPEVTQTPSHQVTQMGQEVILRCVPISNHLYFYWYRQILGQKVEFLVSFYNNEISEKSEIFDDQFSVERPDGSNFTLKIRSTKLEDSAMYFCASSAGSHTFGSGTRLTVV.

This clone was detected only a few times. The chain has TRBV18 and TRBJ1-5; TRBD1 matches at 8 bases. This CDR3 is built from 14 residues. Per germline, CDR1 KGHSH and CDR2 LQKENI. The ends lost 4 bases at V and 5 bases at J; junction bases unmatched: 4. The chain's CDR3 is CASSRTGRDQPQHF. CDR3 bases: TGTGCCAGCTCACGGACAGGGCGAGATCAGCCCCAGCATTTT.

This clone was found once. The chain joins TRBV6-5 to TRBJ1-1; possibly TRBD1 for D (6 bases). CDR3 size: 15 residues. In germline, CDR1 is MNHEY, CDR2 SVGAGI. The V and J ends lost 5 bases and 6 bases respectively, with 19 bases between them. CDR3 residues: CASSHPGAVGAEAFF. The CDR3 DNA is TGTGCCAGCAGTCATCCGGGGGCAGTCGGGGCTGAAGCTTTCTTT.

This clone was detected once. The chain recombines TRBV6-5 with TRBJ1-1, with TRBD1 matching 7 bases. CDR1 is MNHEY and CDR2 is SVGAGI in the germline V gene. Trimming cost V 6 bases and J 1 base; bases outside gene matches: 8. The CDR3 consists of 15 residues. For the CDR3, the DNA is TGTGCCAGCAGCCTACTGACAGGGACGAACACTGAAGCTTTCTTT. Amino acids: CASSLLTGTNTEAFF.

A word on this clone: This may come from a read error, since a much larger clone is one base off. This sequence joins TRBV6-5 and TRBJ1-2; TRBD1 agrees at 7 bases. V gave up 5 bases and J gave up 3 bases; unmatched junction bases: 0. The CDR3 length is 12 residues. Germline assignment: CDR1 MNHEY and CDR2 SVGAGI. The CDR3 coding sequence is TGTGCCAGCAGTGGGACAGACTATGGCTACACCTTC. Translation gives CASSGTDYGYTF.

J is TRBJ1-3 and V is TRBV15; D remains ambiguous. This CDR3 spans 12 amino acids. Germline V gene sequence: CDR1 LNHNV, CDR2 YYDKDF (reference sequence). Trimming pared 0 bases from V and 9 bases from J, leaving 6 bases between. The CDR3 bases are TGTGCCACCAGCAGAGATGGGCGCACCATATATTTT. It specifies CATSRDGRTIYF.

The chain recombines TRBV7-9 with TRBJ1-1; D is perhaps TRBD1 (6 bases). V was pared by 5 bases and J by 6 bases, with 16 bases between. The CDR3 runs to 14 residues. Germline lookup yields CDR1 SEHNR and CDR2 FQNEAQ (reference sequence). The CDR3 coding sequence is TGTGCCAGCAGCCTCCAACAGGGAAGCGCTGAAGCTTTCTTT. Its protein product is CASSLQQGSAEAFF.

The CDR3 DNA sequence: TGTGCCAGCAGTTTCTCAGGGGGCGGGGAGACCCAGTACTTC. It specifies CASSFSGGGETQYF. The chain joins TRBV5-4 to TRBJ2-5; 8 nucleotides line up with TRBD1. This CDR3 region has 14 residues. Looked up from germline, CDR1 is SGHNT and CDR2 is YYREEE (reference sequence). V gave up 5 bases and J gave up 5 bases; unmatched junction bases: 8. The full variable domain, completed using reference TRBV5-4 and TRBJ2-5, is ETGVTQSPTHLIKTRGQQVTLRCSSQSGHNTVSWYQQALGQGPQFIFQYYREEENGRGNFPPRFSGLQFPNYSSELNVNALELDDSALYLCASSFSGGGETQYFGPGTRLLVL.

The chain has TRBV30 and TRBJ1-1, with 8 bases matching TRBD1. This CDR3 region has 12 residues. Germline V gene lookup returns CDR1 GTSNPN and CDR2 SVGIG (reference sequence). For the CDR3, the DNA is TGTGCGCAAGACAGGGGAGCGACTGAAGCTTTCTTT. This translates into CAQDRGATEAFF.